This TCR beta chain was retrieved from a study of T cells in tuberculosis. About the research overall: In South Africa, adults with active tuberculosis were compared with IGRA-negative and latently infected IGRA-positive adolescents. Study-level findings and limits: Smaller distances to GMM-specific TCRs suggested their expansion in active tuberculosis.

Only in-frame clones appear in the TCRdb table, and some are missing; sequencing was by immunoSEQ multiplex PCR. The data contain roughly 45,000 clones, approximately 94% of them singletons. On this clone: Its antigen is undetermined.

Germline CDR1 and CDR2: MDHEN and SYDVKM. The V gene end was trimmed by 7 bases and the J gene end by 5 bases; junction bases not matched to a gene: 9. The CDR3 runs 15 residues. Sequenced sample: PBMCs. The source is a donor aged 5 to 30 with latent tuberculosis or without tuberculosis infection. Some clones in this sample may be carry-over from other donors' samples. The chain couples TRBV28 to TRBJ2-5; TRBD1 agrees at 11 bases. This chain's CDR3 is CASNRWDRGFETQYF. The CDR3 coding sequence is TGTGCCAGCAACCGGTGGGACAGGGGGTTTGAGACCCAGTACTTC.